Below are 13 T cell receptor beta chains sequenced from a single sample in a study of OX40 agonist ivuxolimab in advanced cancers. Generated by immunoSEQ multiplex PCR, the TCRdb table keeps only in-frame clones and is missing some. Here the sample spans some 87,000 clones, 80% to 95% being singletons. Source: CD4+ or CD8+ T cells sorted from blood, taken in a trial of the OX40 agonist ivuxolimab. Receptors were obtained from an adult with an advanced solid tumor such as melanoma, head and neck, liver or kidney cancer.

The V call is TRBV29-1, the J call TRBJ2-7; D not resolved. In germline, CDR1 is SQVTM, CDR2 ANQGSEA. The CDR3 covers 13 residues. Trimming took off 0 bases at V and 6 bases at J, with 12 bases between the two ends. The CDR3: CSVEDPYKTEQYF. CDR3 nucleotides: TGCAGCGTTGAAGATCCCTACAAGACCGAGCAGTACTTC.

This chain connects TRBV11-2 to TRBJ1-1, with D hard to call. Between the trimmed V and J ends, which lost 0 bases and 7 bases, there was a span of 9 bases. This CDR3 region has 13 residues. Germline V gene sequence: CDR1 SGHAT, CDR2 FQNNGV. For the CDR3, the DNA is TGTGCCAGCAGCTTAGATGCGGGGAGTGAAGCTTTCTTT. Residues: CASSLDAGSEAFF.

CDR3 sequence (DNA): TGTGCCATCAGTGGGTTAGCGAGCTACAACGAGCAGTACTTC. Its translation: CAISGLASYNEQYF. The chain links TRBV10-3 to TRBJ2-7; D possibly corresponds to TRBD2 (5 bases). The germline V and J ends were trimmed by 4 bases and 5 bases, with 15 bases remaining between them. The CDR3 has 14 residues. Germline loops: CDR1 ENHRY, CDR2 SYGVKD.

This sequence joins TRBV30 and TRBJ2-7; D is unclear. Germline assignment: CDR1 GTSNPN and CDR2 SVGIG (reference sequence). This CDR3 contains 13 residues. Trimming removed 0 bases from V and 3 bases from J, with 9 bases in between. CDR3 loop: CAWSVAPLYEQYF. Here the CDR3 DNA reads TGTGCCTGGAGTGTAGCACCCCTCTACGAGCAGTACTTC.

As for this clone: Other DNA variants within this sample encode the same CDR3. The chain combines TRBV7-2 with TRBJ2-7; 9 positions agree with TRBD1. Germline V gives CDR1 SGHTA, CDR2 FQGNSA. This CDR3 has 14 amino acids. Trimming cost V 5 bases and J 5 bases; bases outside gene matches: 7. The CDR3 nucleotides read TGTGCCAGCAGCCTCTGGGGACAGGGCCACGAGCAGTACTTC. The encoded protein is CASSLWGQGHEQYF. The variable domain in full, with the rest retrieved from reference TRBV7-2 and TRBJ2-7, is GAGVSQSPSNKVTEKGKDVELRCDPISGHTALYWYRQSLGQGLEFLIYFQGNSAPDKSGLPSDRFSAERTGGSVSTLTIQRTQQEDSAVYLCASSLWGQGHEQYFGPGTRLTVT.

V and J are TRBV7-2 and TRBJ2-1, with a possible D match to TRBD1 (6 bases). The CDR3 runs to 13 residues. Germline V gene data show CDR1 as SGHTA and CDR2 as FQGNSA. The V end was cut by 3 bases, the J end by 10 bases, with 13 bases between. CDR3 protein: CASSFGGSGEQFF. The CDR3 region has the DNA TGTGCCAGCAGCTTTGGGGGCTCGGGGGAGCAGTTCTTC. The full variable domain, with the rest looked up from reference TRBV7-2 and TRBJ2-1, is GAGVSQSPSNKVTEKGKDVELRCDPISGHTALYWYRQSLGQGLEFLIYFQGNSAPDKSGLPSDRFSAERTGGSVSTLTIQRTQQEDSAVYLCASSFGGSGEQFFGPGTRLTVL.

The chain employs TRBV28 and TRBJ1-4; D possibly corresponds to TRBD1 (5 bases). CDR1 and CDR2 from the germline V gene are MDHEN and SYDVKM. CDR3 length: 17 amino acids. V shed 5 bases and J shed 3 bases, with 19 bases lying between them. DNA for the CDR3: TGTGCCAGCAGTCGCGGCGTCGGGGGATCCCCTAATGAAAAACTGTTTTTT. Its protein is CASSRGVGGSPNEKLFF.

This clone came up a few times. CDR3 amino acids: CASSLEGSLDSPLHF. As DNA, the CDR3 is TGCGCCAGCAGCTTGGAAGGTTCCCTAGATTCACCCCTCCACTTT. The chain links TRBV5-1 to TRBJ1-6; D is unclear. The germline gives CDR1 SGHRS, CDR2 YFSETQ. V lost 0 bases to trimming and J lost 8 bases, with 12 bases between them. The CDR3 consists of 15 residues.

The chain combines TRBV5-4 with TRBJ2-3, with D possibly being TRBD2 (7 bases). Per germline, CDR1 SGHNT and CDR2 YYREEE (reference sequence). The CDR3 spans 14 residues. V lost 4 bases to trimming and J lost 6 bases, with 15 bases between them. The CDR3 here is CASSVGGPVDTQYF. DNA for the CDR3: TGTGCCAGCAGCGTGGGGGGGCCGGTGGATACGCAGTATTTT.

This rearrangement joins TRBV28 to TRBJ2-4; no clear D. Germline assignment: CDR1 MDHEN and CDR2 SYDVKM. Deletions cut 8 bases from V and 9 bases from J, with 14 bases between. CDR3 length: 12 amino acids. This chain's CDR3 is CASGLGSAIQYF. CDR3 DNA sequence: TGTGCCAGCGGCCTGGGGTCGGCCATTCAGTACTTC. Filled out from reference TRBV28 and TRBJ2-4, the complete variable domain reads DVKVTQSSRYLVKRTGEKVFLECVQDMDHENMFWYRQDPGLGLRLIYFSYDVKMKEKGDIPEGYSVSREKKERFSLILESASTNQTSMYLCASGLGSAIQYFGAGTRLSVL.

This rearrangement joins TRBV6-6 to TRBJ2-5; 11 positions agree with TRBD1. The V gene end was trimmed by 4 bases and the J gene end by 4 bases; junction bases not matched to a gene: 8. Germline V CDR1 and CDR2: MNHNY, SVGAGI (reference sequence). CDR3 length: 16 amino acids. The CDR3 is CASSWTGGAEGETQYF. The CDR3 DNA reads as TGTGCCAGCAGTTGGACAGGGGGCGCTGAGGGAGAGACCCAGTACTTC.

The table lists this clone with a count of one. The chain links TRBV15 to TRBJ1-4, with 10 positions matching TRBD1. Germline loops: CDR1 LNHNV, CDR2 YYDKDF (reference sequence). This CDR3 comprises 14 residues. V gave up 4 bases and J gave up 7 bases; unmatched junction bases: 3. CDR3: CATSKDRGIEKLFF. As DNA, the CDR3 is TGTGCCACCAGCAAGGACAGGGGGATTGAAAAACTGTTTTTT.

The chain joins TRBV19 to TRBJ2-7; perhaps TRBD1 as D (6 bases). Trimming removed 5 bases from V and 3 bases from J, with 17 bases in between. Germline V gene lookup returns CDR1 LNHDA and CDR2 SQIVND (reference sequence). The CDR3 contains 15 residues. Here the CDR3 DNA reads TGTGCCAGTAGTCCCACCCCACAGGGAATCTACGAGCAGTACTTC. Translated: CASSPTPQGIYEQYF.